This T cell receptor beta chain was observed in a study of blood T cell repertoires in COVID-19. Study background: Samples representing acute and convalescent COVID-19 were sourced from the United States, Italy and Spain.

Germline CDR1 is MNHEY and CDR2 is SVGAGI. CDR3 size: 15 residues. V lost 6 bases to trimming and J lost 0 bases; unmatched junction nucleotides: 4. Using immunoSEQ multiplex PCR, the repertoire was profiled, and TCRdb retains in-frame clones only, with some absent. The table shows 450,000 or so clones, with 90% occurring only once. The sample consisted of PBMCs or T cells enriched from blood (not recorded which). This sequence originates from a man younger than 35 who had recovered from COVID-19. The V and J genes are TRBV6-5 and TRBJ1-5; TRBD1 matches 8 bases. DNA for the CDR3: TGTGCCAGCAGAGAGGACAGGGTTAGCAATCAGCCCCAGCATTTT. Amino acid sequence: CASREDRVSNQPQHF.